This record concerns one T cell receptor (beta chain) sequence. The data are from a study of blood T cell repertoires in COVID-19. At the level of the study: Acute-phase and convalescent COVID-19 samples originated in the United States, Italy and Spain. In each case, the material was cDNA or gDNA derived from T cells, B-cell-depleted T cells, or PBMCs.

Germline CDR1 reads KGHDR; CDR2 reads SFDVKD. The germline V and J ends were trimmed by 4 bases and 6 bases, with 11 bases remaining between them. This CDR3 has 13 residues. Original handling: Amplification of reference gene primers was used by the study to estimate nucleated cell counts. TCRdb's copy holds only in-frame clones and misses some; the assay was immunoSEQ multiplex PCR. V and J calls and clone size are copied from that table; D and trimming were computed from the DNA. The sample yields 200,000 or so clones, 80% to 90% seen once. This sequence was found in a man aged 25 to 40 with active or convalescent COVID-19. The J gene is TRBJ1-2, the V gene TRBV24-1; no clear D. Sequences were obtained from peripheral blood. CDR3 nucleotide sequence: TGTGCCACCAGTGAACTCCGGGGAGATGGCTACACCTTC. Protein product: CATSELRGDGYTF.